A selection of T cell receptor beta chains follows, all from one sample in a study of CD8+ T cells in alopecia areata. Sequencing used immunoSEQ multiplex PCR; TCRdb keeps in-frame clones, though not all of them. The sample consists of roughly 100,000 clones, just over 85% of them appearing once. The material sequenced was CD8+ T cells sorted from blood, taken at approximately week 31, from a patient treated with tofacitinib. The receptors shown here come from a human donor with alopecia areata. Each CDR3 is given with its conserved first and last residue. D genes are given only for firm matches. A clone size is listed for some rows: how often the clone was seen (once, few, many), or a class if it is expanded.

>TRBJ2-5|TRBV2|NA|NA|13
TGTGCCAGCACGATTACTACACAAGAGACCCAGTACTTC
CASTITTQETQYF
>TRBJ2-1|TRBV25-1|NA|NA|11
TGTGCCAGCCTCCGGGGGTATGAGCAGTTCTTC
CASLRGYEQFF
>TRBJ2-7|TRBV12-5|NA|few|11
TGTGCTAGTGAACAAAACTACGAGCAGTACTTC
CASEQNYEQYF
>TRBJ2-1|TRBV27|NA|NA|12
TGTGCCAGCAGTGAGAAGGTGGATGAGCAGTTCTTC
CASSEKVDEQFF
>TRBJ2-3|TRBV4-1|TRBD2|NA|18
TGCGCCAGCAGCCAGTCCCCAGCTAGCGGGGCTATCACAGATACGCAGTATTTT
CASSQSPASGAITDTQYF
>TRBJ2-1|TRBV27|NA|NA|13
TGTGCCAGCAGTTGGCGGGAATACAATGAGCAGTTCTTC
CASSWREYNEQFF
>TRBJ2-7|TRBV5-1|NA|NA|15
TGCGCCAGCAGTTATGGCCAGGGGGGAAGAGTCGAGCAGTACTTC
CASSYGQGGRVEQYF
>TRBJ2-7|TRBV7-9|NA|NA|12
TGTGCCATCGCCGCAACCTCCTACGAGCAGTACTTC
CAIAATSYEQYF
>TRBJ2-7|TRBV9|NA|NA|15
TGTGCCAGCAGTACGGGGGCGGCTAGCTCCTACGAGCAGTACTTC
CASSTGAASSYEQYF
>TRBJ1-1|TRBV2|NA|NA|10
TGTGCCAGCAGAGGGGCCCAAGCTTTCTTT
CASRGAQAFF
>TRBJ2-1|TRBV19|NA|NA|17
TGTGCCAGTAGTATACTGGCTGGAGGGAGTCTCTGGAATGAGCAGTTCTTC
CASSILAGGSLWNEQFF
>TRBJ2-1|TRBV27|TRBD2|once|14
TGTGCCAGCAGTTTGACTAGCGGGAGTAATGAGCAGTTCTTC
CASSLTSGSNEQFF
>TRBJ2-7|TRBV5-1|TRBD1|NA|15
TGCGCCAGCAGCTCTCCGGGACAGGGGGACTACGAGCAGTACTTC
CASSSPGQGDYEQYF
>TRBJ2-7|TRBV6-5|TRBD1|once|15
TGTGCCAGCAGGTACCGACAGGGGGCCATTGGTGAGCAGTACTTC
CASRYRQGAIGEQYF
>TRBJ2-1|TRBV7-2|NA|NA|15
TGTGCCAGCAGCCCGCTAGCGAGCTCCTACAATGAGCAGTTCTTC
CASSPLASSYNEQFF
>TRBJ2-1|TRBV4-1|NA|NA|13
TGCGCCAGCACCCCCAGGGGAGGCAATGAGCAGTTCTTC
CASTPRGGNEQFF
>TRBJ2-7|TRBV4-1|TRBD2|NA|16
TGTGCCAGCAGCCAAGTCTTAGGTAGCGGGGGAGACGAGCAGTACTTC
CASSQVLGSGGDEQYF
>TRBJ2-5|TRBV27|NA|NA|15
TGTGCCAGCAGTTTATCGGAGGCGGGCCAAGAGACCCAGTACTTC
CASSLSEAGQETQYF
>TRBJ2-7|TRBV27|TRBD2|NA|16
TGTGCCAGCAGGGCTACTAGCGGGACTCCTTCCTACGAGCAGTACTTC
CASRATSGTPSYEQYF
>TRBJ2-7|TRBV5-4|NA|NA|13
TGTGCCAGCAGCAGAGATATACCCTACGAGCAGTACTTC
CASSRDIPYEQYF
>TRBJ1-2|TRBV27|NA|few|15
TGTGCCAGGGCGCCGAAACCGCCGGGCCCCCGGGGCCCCACCTTC
CARAPKPPGPRGPTF
>TRBJ2-1|TRBV18|NA|NA|15
TGTGCCAGCTCAGAAGCGGACTGGGGCTACAATGAGCAGTTCTTC
CASSEADWGYNEQFF
>TRBJ1-1|TRBV27|NA|NA|15
TGTGCCAGCAGTTTATCGGCATCGGTTAACACTGAAGCTTTCTTT
CASSLSASVNTEAFF
>TRBJ2-7|TRBV11-2|NA|NA|14
TGTGCCAGCAGCTTAGGTGGGCAGGGGTACGAGCAGTACTTC
CASSLGGQGYEQYF
>TRBJ2-7|TRBV4-1|NA|NA|16
TGCGCCAGCAGCCCTGCCATCCCACCCGGAGCCTACGAGCAGTACTTC
CASSPAIPPGAYEQYF
>TRBJ2-7|TRBV27|TRBD1|NA|14
TGTGCCAGCACCGAGACAGGGGCGGGTTACGAGCAGTACTTC
CASTETGAGYEQYF
>TRBJ1-1|TRBV27|NA|NA|13
TGTGCCAGCAGTTTAGCGTGGGGGGGCGAAGCTTTCTTT
CASSLAWGGEAFF
>TRBJ2-7|TRBV7-9|TRBD2|NA|15
TGTGCCAGCAGCTCCTCTAGCGGGGGTCCCTACGAGCAGTACTTC
CASSSSSGGPYEQYF
>TRBJ2-1|TRBV6-5|TRBD2|NA|12
TGTGCCACGGGACTAGGGAACAATGAGCAGTTCTTC
CATGLGNNEQFF
>TRBJ2-5|TRBV7-2|TRBD2|NA|15
TGTGCCAGCAGCCTACTAGCGGGGGGGGCCCATGAGCAGTACTTC
CASSLLAGGAHEQYF
>TRBJ2-3|TRBV6-5|NA|NA|13
TGTGCCAGCAGTCTACGCTACACAGATACGCAGTATTTT
CASSLRYTDTQYF
>TRBJ2-7|TRBV4-1|NA|NA|15
TGCGCCAGCAGCCAAGCGCAGTCGAGCTCCTACGAGCAGTACTTC
CASSQAQSSSYEQYF
>TRBJ2-7|TRBV10-3|NA|NA|14
TGTGCCGTCGAATCCCGGGACTCCTCCTACGAGCAGTACTTC
CAVESRDSSYEQYF
>TRBJ1-1|TRBV27|NA|NA|13
TGTGCCAGCAGTTTAAGTAGGAACACTGAAGCTTTCTTT
CASSLSRNTEAFF
>TRBJ2-7|TRBV5-1|NA|NA|16
TGCGCCAGCAGCCCTCCCCGGATGGGGAGCTCCTACGAGCAGTACTTC
CASSPPRMGSSYEQYF
>TRBJ1-1|TRBV7-9|NA|NA|14
TGTGCCAGCAGCTTAGGTCAGGGGAACACTGAAGCTTTCTTT
CASSLGQGNTEAFF
>TRBJ2-7|TRBV10-3|TRBD2|NA|13
TGTGCCATCGCAACTAGCGGATCCTACGAGCAGTACTTC
CAIATSGSYEQYF
>TRBJ2-1|TRBV7-9|NA|NA|14
TGTGCCAGCAGCTTACCCCGCGGTGTTGAGGAGCAGTTCTTC
CASSLPRGVEEQFF
>TRBJ2-2|TRBV29-1|TRBD1|NA|16
TGCAGCGTTGAGGGAGACAGGGGTGAAAACACCGGGGAGCTGTTTTTT
CSVEGDRGENTGELFF
>TRBJ2-1|TRBV9|TRBD2|NA|15
TGTGCCAGCAGCCTCGGACTAGCGGCCCGCAATGAGCAGTTCTTC
CASSLGLAARNEQFF
>TRBJ2-4|TRBV27|TRBD2|NA|14
TGTGCCAGCAGTTCACCGGGACTAGAAAACATTCAGTACTTC
CASSSPGLENIQYF
>TRBJ2-7|TRBV9|NA|NA|14
TGTGCCAGCAGCGTAGGGGGGAGCTCCTACGAGCAGCACTTC
CASSVGGSSYEQHF
>TRBJ1-2|TRBV7-6|NA|NA|14
TGTGCCAGCAGCGCATCACAGGGACTCCAAGGCTACACCTTC
CASSASQGLQGYTF
>TRBJ2-7|TRBV29-1|TRBD1|NA|14
TGCAGCGTTGAAGGACAGGGGGGGACTTACGAGCAGTACTTC
CSVEGQGGTYEQYF
>TRBJ2-7|TRBV6-5|NA|NA|14
TGTGCCAGCAGTTACTCGGGGGATCAGGGGGAGCAGTACTTC
CASSYSGDQGEQYF